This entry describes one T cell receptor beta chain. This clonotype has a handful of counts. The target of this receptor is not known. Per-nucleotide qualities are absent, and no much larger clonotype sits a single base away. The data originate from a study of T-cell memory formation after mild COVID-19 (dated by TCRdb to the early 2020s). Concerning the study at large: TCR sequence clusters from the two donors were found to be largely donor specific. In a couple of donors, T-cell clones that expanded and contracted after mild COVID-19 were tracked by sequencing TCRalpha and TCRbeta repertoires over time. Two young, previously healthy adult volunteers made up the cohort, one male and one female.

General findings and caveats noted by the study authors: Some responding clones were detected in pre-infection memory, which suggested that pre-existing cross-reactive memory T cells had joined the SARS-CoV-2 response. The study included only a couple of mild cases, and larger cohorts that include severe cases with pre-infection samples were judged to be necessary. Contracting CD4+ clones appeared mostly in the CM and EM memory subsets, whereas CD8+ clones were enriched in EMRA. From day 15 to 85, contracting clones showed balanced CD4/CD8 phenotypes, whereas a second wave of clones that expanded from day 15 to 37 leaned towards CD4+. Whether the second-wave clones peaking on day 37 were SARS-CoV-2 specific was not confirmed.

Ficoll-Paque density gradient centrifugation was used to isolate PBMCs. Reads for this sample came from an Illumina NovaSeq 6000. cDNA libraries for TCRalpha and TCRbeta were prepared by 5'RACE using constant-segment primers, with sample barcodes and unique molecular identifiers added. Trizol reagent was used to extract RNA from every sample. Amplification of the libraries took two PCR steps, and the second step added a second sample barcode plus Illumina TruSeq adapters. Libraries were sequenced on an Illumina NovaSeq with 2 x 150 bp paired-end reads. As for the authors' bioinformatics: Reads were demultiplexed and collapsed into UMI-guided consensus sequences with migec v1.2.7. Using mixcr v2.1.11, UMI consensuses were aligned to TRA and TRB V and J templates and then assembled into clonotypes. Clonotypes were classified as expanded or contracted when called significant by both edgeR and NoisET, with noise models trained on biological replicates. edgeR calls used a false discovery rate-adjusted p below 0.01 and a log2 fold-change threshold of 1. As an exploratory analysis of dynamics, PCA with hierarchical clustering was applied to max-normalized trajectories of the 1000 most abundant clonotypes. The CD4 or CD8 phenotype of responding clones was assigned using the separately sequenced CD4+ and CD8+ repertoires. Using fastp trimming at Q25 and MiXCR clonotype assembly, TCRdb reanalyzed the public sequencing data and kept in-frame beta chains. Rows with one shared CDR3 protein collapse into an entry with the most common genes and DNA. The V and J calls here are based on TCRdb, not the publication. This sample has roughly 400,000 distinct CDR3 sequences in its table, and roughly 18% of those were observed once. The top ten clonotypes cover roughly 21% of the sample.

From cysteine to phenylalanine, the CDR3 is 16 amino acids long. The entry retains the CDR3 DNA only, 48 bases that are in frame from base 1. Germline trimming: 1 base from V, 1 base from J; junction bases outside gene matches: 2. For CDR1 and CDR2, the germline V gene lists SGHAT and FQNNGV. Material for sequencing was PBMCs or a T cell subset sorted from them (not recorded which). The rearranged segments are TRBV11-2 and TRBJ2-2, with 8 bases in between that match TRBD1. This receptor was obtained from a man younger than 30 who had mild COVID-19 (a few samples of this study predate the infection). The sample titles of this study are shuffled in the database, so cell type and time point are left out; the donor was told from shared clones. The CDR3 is CASSLAGQGNTGELFF. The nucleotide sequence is TGTGCCAGCAGCTTAGCCGGACAGGGGAACACCGGGGAGCTGTTTTTT. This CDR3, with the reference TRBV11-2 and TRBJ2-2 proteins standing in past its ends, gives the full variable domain EAGVAQSPRYKIIEKRQSVAFWCNPISGHATLYWYQQILGQGPKLLIQFQNNGVVDDSQLPKDRFSAERLKGVDSTLKIQPAKLEDSAVYLCASSLAGQGNTGELFFGEGSRLTVL.